These 15 T cell receptor beta chains share one sample of origin, sequenced in a study of cytomegalovirus exposure and HLA in healthy donors. With 60 Vbeta and 13 Jbeta primers, the PCR was carried out. The method was immunoSEQ multiplex PCR; TCRdb's version includes in-frame clones alone and lacks a portion of them. The sample has 200,000 or so clones, approximately 80% seen once. The specimen sequenced was PBMCs. Every receptor here comes from a boy aged 2 to 10 in good health and CMV-seronegative.

The genes are TRBV6-1 and TRBJ2-7, with 8 bases matching TRBD2. The ends lost 0 bases at V and 6 bases at J; junction bases unmatched: 10. CDR3 length equals 16 residues. In germline, CDR1 is MNHNS, CDR2 SASEGT. Written as DNA, the CDR3 is TGTGCCAGCAGTGAAGCGCCCGGGGGGGCTCTAGGCGAGCAGTACTTC. This gives the protein CASSEAPGGALGEQYF.

Of note for this clone: Other DNA sequences in this specimen translate into the identical CDR3. The chain has TRBV5-1 and TRBJ2-3, with TRBD1 matching 7 bases. J gave up 1 base and V 4 bases, and 3 bases lay outside the gene matches. The CDR3 runs 14 residues. Germline V gives CDR1 SGHRS, CDR2 YFSETQ. In DNA, the CDR3 is TGCGCCAGCAGCCTTGACAGGGGCACAGATACGCAGTATTTT. Translating gives CASSLDRGTDTQYF.

This sequence joins TRBV10-3 and TRBJ2-5, with 9 bases that match TRBD2. The CDR3 is made up of 16 amino acids. V was clipped by 3 bases and J by 3 bases; unmatched bases: 8. Looked up from germline, CDR1 is ENHRY and CDR2 is SYGVKD. For the CDR3, the DNA is TGTGCCATCAGTGACAGGTCTAGCGGGGAGGAAGAGACCCAGTACTTC. Translated, it gives CAISDRSSGEEETQYF.

The genes are TRBV5-1 and TRBJ1-5, with D perhaps TRBD1 (5 bases). CDR3 length equals 14 residues. Germline values: CDR1 SGHRS, CDR2 YFSETQ. V lost 0 bases and J lost 4, with 8 bases in between. CDR3 protein: CASSLVGGNQPQHF. As DNA, the CDR3 is TGCGCCAGCAGCTTGGTGGGGGGAAATCAGCCCCAGCATTTT. Full variable domain (remainder filled in from reference TRBV5-1 and TRBJ1-5): KAGVTQTPRYLIKTRGQQVTLSCSPISGHRSVSWYQQTPGQGLQFLFEYFSETQRNKGNFPGRFSGRQFSNSRSEMNVSTLELGDSALYLCASSLVGGNQPQHFGDGTRLSIL.

The gene calls are TRBV5-5 and TRBJ2-7; perhaps TRBD1 as D (5 bases). CDR1 is SGHKS, CDR2 YYEKEE, per germline (reference sequence). This CDR3 has 17 amino acids. Trimming removed 0 bases from V and 3 bases from J, with 19 bases in between. The CDR3 bases are TGTGCCAGCAGCTTGGTAGGGGTGGGGCCCGAATACTACGAGCAGTACTTC. It is translated as CASSLVGVGPEYYEQYF. Supplemented by reference TRBV5-5 and TRBJ2-7, the full variable domain reads DAGVTQSPTHLIKTRGQQVTLRCSPISGHKSVSWYQQVLGQGPQFIFQYYEKEERGRGNFPDRFSARQFPNYSSELNVNALLLGDSALYLCASSLVGVGPEYYEQYFGPGTRLTVT.

The genes are TRBV6-1 and TRBJ1-5; possible D gene TRBD1, 5 bases. The V and J ends lost 1 base and 2 bases respectively, with 12 bases between them. CDR1 is MNHNS and CDR2 is SASEGT in the germline V gene. The CDR3 runs to 16 residues. CDR3 loop: CASSEVATRGNQPQHF. The CDR3, as DNA: TGTGCCAGCAGTGAAGTGGCGACCAGGGGCAATCAGCCCCAGCATTTT.

The V and J genes are TRBV29-1 and TRBJ2-2; TRBD1 might be the D (5 bases). The CDR3 is 14 residues long. CDR1 is SQVTM, CDR2 ANQGSEA, per germline. V lost 6 bases and J lost 0, with 11 bases in between. The CDR3 is CSVLGRANTGELFF. The CDR3 coding sequence is TGCAGCGTGCTCGGCAGGGCGAACACCGGGGAGCTGTTTTTT.

This clone was seen once. The rearrangement joins TRBV6-5 to TRBJ2-7; D gene unclear. The V end lost 0 bases, the J end lost 4 bases, and 7 bases lay between the germline ends. The CDR3 runs 13 residues. Germline CDR1 reads MNHEY; CDR2 reads SVGAGI. The chain's CDR3 is CASSYSSEYEQYF. The CDR3 DNA follows: TGTGCCAGCAGTTACTCGAGCGAGTACGAGCAGTACTTC.

The chain is built from TRBV5-1 and TRBJ1-1, with a possible D match to TRBD1 (5 bases). The CDR3 consists of 13 residues. V lost 1 base and J lost 5, with 9 bases in between. CDR1 and CDR2 (germline): SGHRS, YFSETQ. Here the CDR3 DNA reads TGCGCCAGCAGCTTGCAAGGGGATACTGAAGCTTTCTTT. Translating it yields CASSLQGDTEAFF. Variable domain in full (rest from reference TRBV5-1 and TRBJ1-1): KAGVTQTPRYLIKTRGQQVTLSCSPISGHRSVSWYQQTPGQGLQFLFEYFSETQRNKGNFPGRFSGRQFSNSRSEMNVSTLELGDSALYLCASSLQGDTEAFFGQGTRLTVV.

The V gene is TRBV19, the J gene TRBJ2-3; D is possibly TRBD1 (5 bases). Trimming pared 8 bases from V and 8 bases from J, leaving 20 bases between. Germline-derived CDR1 and CDR2 are LNHDA and SQIVND (reference sequence). The CDR3 has 14 residues. Here the CDR3 DNA reads TGTGCCAGTCGAGACAGACCCCACCTGGGTACGCAGTATTTT. It yields the protein CASRDRPHLGTQYF.

The genes are TRBV6-1 and TRBJ2-7; TRBD2 aligns across 9 bases. The germline CDR1 and CDR2 sequences are MNHNS and SASEGT. This CDR3 region has 15 residues. Trimming took 0 bases from V and 7 from J; bases not matched to a gene: 7. In DNA, the CDR3 is TGTGCCAGCAGTGAAGCTATAGCGGGAGTGGGGGAGCAGTACTTC. Amino acid sequence: CASSEAIAGVGEQYF.

The chain couples TRBV4-1 to TRBJ2-5; D ambiguous. Germline V gene sequence: CDR1 MGHRA, CDR2 YSYEKL. V lost 2 bases, J lost 4 bases, and 8 bases lay in between. This CDR3 comprises 13 residues. This CDR3 reads CASSQQRGETQYF. CDR3 bases: TGCGCCAGCAGCCAACAGAGAGGAGAGACCCAGTACTTC.

This clone was counted a single time. The chain carries TRBV11-2 and TRBJ2-7; 7 bases align to TRBD1. V was pared by 1 base and J by 1 base, with 4 bases of the junction left unmatched. The germline V gene encodes CDR1 SGHAT and CDR2 FQNNGV. This CDR3 contains 15 residues. The CDR3 is CASSLGTGYSYEQYF. The DNA for the CDR3 is TGTGCCAGCAGCTTAGGGACAGGCTATTCCTACGAGCAGTACTTC.

CDR3 sequence: CASSETLTGSYNEQFF. CDR3 sequence (DNA): TGTGCCAGCAGTGAGACCCTTACGGGGTCCTACAATGAGCAGTTCTTC. The gene calls are TRBV6-1 and TRBJ2-1; possibly TRBD2 for D (5 bases). CDR3 length: 16 amino acids. The germline V gene has CDR1 MNHNS and CDR2 SASEGT. V lost 3 bases to trimming and J lost 1 base, with 13 bases between them.

The CDR3: CASSSRGDTEAFF. CDR3 sequence (DNA): TGTGCCAGCAGCTCGCGGGGGGACACTGAAGCTTTCTTT. V is TRBV4-2 and J is TRBJ1-1; TRBD1 might be the D (5 bases). The germline CDR1 and CDR2 sequences are LGHNA and YNFKEQ. V was clipped by 5 bases and J by 3 bases, with 10 bases between them. CDR3 length: 13 amino acids.